Listed below are T cell receptor beta chains from one sample, sequenced in a study of cytomegalovirus exposure and HLA in healthy donors. Clones were sequenced by immunoSEQ multiplex PCR, and TCRdb holds only the in-frame ones, with some missing. The sample carries about 150,000 clones, over 75% recorded once. Input material: PBMCs. Source of these receptors: a woman in her forties in good health and CMV-seropositive. The CDR3 runs from the conserved cysteine through the conserved F or W. D genes are given only for firm matches. Clone size is stated in some rows and not others, as once, few, many or a class when expanded.

TRBJ2-2,TRBD2,17,NA,TRBV19,TGTGCCAGTATTCTGACCTTAGCGGGAGGGCCCCCCGGGGAGCTGTTTTTT,CASILTLAGGPPGELFF
TRBJ2-7,NA,13,NA,TRBV4-1,TGCGCCAGCAGCCTCCTACCGGGGGACGAGCAGTACTTC,CASSLLPGDEQYF
TRBJ2-3,TRBD2,16,NA,TRBV4-2,TGTGCCAGCAGCCCAGGGGGGACTAGCGGGCCAGATACGCAGTATTTT,CASSPGGTSGPDTQYF
TRBJ2-1,NA,14,NA,TRBV6-1,TGTGCCAGCAGTACCTCGCCGACAGACAATGAGCAGTTCTTC,CASSTSPTDNEQFF
TRBJ1-4,TRBD1,12,few,TRBV29-1,TGCAGCGTTGGAGGGGGCAGGGAAAAACTGTTTTTT,CSVGGGREKLFF
TRBJ1-4,TRBD1,16,few,TRBV15,TGTGCCACCAGCGGCCAGGACAGGGGTCGAGATGAAAAACTGTTTTTT,CATSGQDRGRDEKLFF
TRBJ1-1,NA,15,NA,TRBV5-1,TGCGCCAGCAGCCTAGAAGACGGAATGGACACTGAAGCTTTCTTT,CASSLEDGMDTEAFF
TRBJ2-1,TRBD1,14,NA,TRBV29-1,TGCAGCGTTGACGGGACAGGGATGTACAATGAGCAGTTCTTC,CSVDGTGMYNEQFF
TRBJ2-7,NA,16,NA,TRBV9,TGTGCCAGCAGCGTAGCTTCGCGGGACGGACCCTACGAGCAGTACTTC,CASSVASRDGPYEQYF
TRBJ1-5,TRBD1,15,NA,TRBV5-4,TGTGCCAGCAGCTTGGACGGACAGGGCCCTCAGCCCCAGCATTTT,CASSLDGQGPQPQHF
TRBJ2-5,TRBD2,19,NA,TRBV4-2,TGTGCCAGCAGCCAAGATCTTGGACTAGCGGGAGGGCCAGGAGAGACCCAGTACTTC,CASSQDLGLAGGPGETQYF
TRBJ2-7,TRBD2,17,NA,TRBV10-3,TGTGCCATCAGTGAGGGAACACCGGGACTAGCGGGAGCGGAGCAGTACTTC,CAISEGTPGLAGAEQYF
TRBJ2-1,TRBD2,16,NA,TRBV2,TGTGCCAGCAAACCTGGGACTAGCCAATCCTACAATGAGCAGTTCTTC,CASKPGTSQSYNEQFF